This TCR beta chain was found in a study of CD8 T cells in Susac syndrome. Germline-derived CDR1 and CDR2 are LGHDT and YNNKEL (reference sequence). The V and J ends lost 1 base and 1 base, in that order; junction bases with no gene match: 1. The CDR3 spans 16 residues. About this clonotype itself: Its antigen is as yet unknown.

Random hexamers were used to reverse transcribe an amount of roughly 0.45 to 1 ug RNA. It was immunoSEQ multiplex PCR that amplified TCR beta CDR3 across 54 Vbeta and 13 Jbeta. TCRdb fed the immunoSEQ multiplex PCR reads into MiXCR, producing one record per CDR3 protein. This table has more than 70,000 distinct CDR3 sequences, 85% to 95% appearing once. Study-wide findings and caveats: By the study's own acknowledgment, its TCR sequencing and HLA analysis included relatively few individuals.

Sequencing of TCR beta was carried out in blood CD8+ and CD4+ T cells. Negative isolation was used for CD8+ and CD4+ T cells, and FACS enrichment was applied to TEMRA cells. The TCR sequence derives from a human donor in good health. The V gene is TRBV3-1, the J gene TRBJ2-1; 10 bases are a match to TRBD2. The sequenced sample consisted of CD8+ T cells from PBMCs. The DNA of the CDR3 is TGTGCCAGCAGCCAAGTTAGCGGGGGGTCCTACAATGAGCAGTTCTTC. Protein sequence: CASSQVSGGSYNEQFF.